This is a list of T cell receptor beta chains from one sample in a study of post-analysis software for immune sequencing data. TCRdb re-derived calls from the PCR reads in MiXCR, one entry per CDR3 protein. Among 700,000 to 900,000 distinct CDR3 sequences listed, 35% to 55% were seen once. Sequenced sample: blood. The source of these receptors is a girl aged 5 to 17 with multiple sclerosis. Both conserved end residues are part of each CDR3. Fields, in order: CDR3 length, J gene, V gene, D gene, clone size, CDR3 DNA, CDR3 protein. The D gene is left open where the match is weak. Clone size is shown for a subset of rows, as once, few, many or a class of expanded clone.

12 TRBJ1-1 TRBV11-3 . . TGTGCCAGCCGGGTGAGAGGCACTGAAGCTTTCTTT CASRVRGTEAFF
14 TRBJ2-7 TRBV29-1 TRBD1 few TGCAGCGTTGATTCTGGGACAGGGGGCGGCGAGCAGTACTTC CSVDSGTGGGEQYF
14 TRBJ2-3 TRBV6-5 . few TGTGCCAGCAGTTTTCGACTGGACACAGATACGCAGTATTTT CASSFRLDTDTQYF
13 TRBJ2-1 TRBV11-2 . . TGTGCCAGCAGCTTAACTATGGGCAATGAGCAGTTCTTC CASSLTMGNEQFF
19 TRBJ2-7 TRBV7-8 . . TGTGCCAGCAGCCCCTCAGTAGGGGACTCGCCGTCCCCTATTGGCGAGCAGTACTTC CASSPSVGDSPSPIGEQYF
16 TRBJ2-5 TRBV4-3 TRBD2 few TGCGCCAGCAGCCCAATGGGACTAGCGGACCAAGAGACCCAGTACTTC CASSPMGLADQETQYF
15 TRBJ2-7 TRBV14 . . TGTGCCAGCAGCGTTGGGGCTTACAATACATACGAGCAGTACTTC CASSVGAYNTYEQYF
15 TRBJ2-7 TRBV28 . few TGTGCCAGCAGGCCAACACTATACCCCTCCTACGAGCAGTACTTC CASRPTLYPSYEQYF
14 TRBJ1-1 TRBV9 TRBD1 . TGTGCCAGCAGCCCCGAACAGACAGGGGCTGAAGCTTTCTTT CASSPEQTGAEAFF
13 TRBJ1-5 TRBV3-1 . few TGTGCCAACAGCCCGCCGGGGAACCAGCCCCAGCATTTT CANSPPGNQPQHF
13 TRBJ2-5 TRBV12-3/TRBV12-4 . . TGTGCCAGCAGTTTATCGACAGAAGAGACCCAGTACTTC CASSLSTEETQYF
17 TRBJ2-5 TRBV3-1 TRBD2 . TGTGCCAGCAGACCACTAGCGGGAGGCCAAGAGAGTGGGACCCAGTACTTC CASRPLAGGQESGTQYF
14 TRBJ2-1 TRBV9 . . TGTGCCAGCAGCGTAGCGGGAGCGGAAAATGAGCAGTTCTTC CASSVAGAENEQFF
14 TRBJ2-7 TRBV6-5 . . TGTGCCAGCAGTTACAACGGGGGTACCTACGAGCAGTACTTC CASSYNGGTYEQYF
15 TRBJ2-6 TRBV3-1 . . TGTGCCAGCAGCATCGACAGGCCTGGGGCCAACGTCCTGACTTTC CASSIDRPGANVLTF
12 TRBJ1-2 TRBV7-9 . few TGTGCCAGCAGCTTACCGAAATATGGCTACACCTTC CASSLPKYGYTF
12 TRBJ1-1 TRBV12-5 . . TGTACTAGTGGGAACCGGGACACTAAAGCTTTCTTT CTSGNRDTKAFF
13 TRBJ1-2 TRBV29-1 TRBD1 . TGCAGCGTAGCACAGGGGAACGACTATGGCTACACCTTC CSVAQGNDYGYTF
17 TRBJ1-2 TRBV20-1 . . TGCAGTGCTGGCGAAGCTTTAACAGGGTACTCTAACTATGGCTACACCTTC CSAGEALTGYSNYGYTF
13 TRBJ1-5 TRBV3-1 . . TGTGCCAGCAGCCAAGATGTGCTTCAGCCCCAGCATTTT CASSQDVLQPQHF
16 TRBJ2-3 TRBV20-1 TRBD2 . TGCAGTGCTAGAGAAGCTAGCGGGAGAGGGACAGATACGCAGTATTTT CSAREASGRGTDTQYF
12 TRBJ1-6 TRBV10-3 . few TGTGCCATCCGGCGAGAGAATTCACCCCTCCACTTT CAIRRENSPLHF
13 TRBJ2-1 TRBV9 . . TGTGCCAGCAGCGGCCACAGAAGCGGTGAGCAGTTCTTC CASSGHRSGEQFF
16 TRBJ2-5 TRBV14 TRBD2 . TGTGCCAGCAGCCAAGCTGGACTAGGATTAAAGGAGACCCAGTACTTC CASSQAGLGLKETQYF
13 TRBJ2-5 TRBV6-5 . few TGTGCCAGCCGCTTTGGGGTCCAAGAGACCCAGTACTTC CASRFGVQETQYF
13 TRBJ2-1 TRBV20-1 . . TGCAGTGCTAGCAACTCCGAATACAATGAGCAGTTCTTC CSASNSEYNEQFF
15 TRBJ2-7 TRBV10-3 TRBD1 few TGTGCCATCAGTGCCAGGGACAGGGACGGCTACGAGCAGTACTTC CAISARDRDGYEQYF
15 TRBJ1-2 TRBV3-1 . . TGTGCCAGCAGCCAAGATATCGGCCGGAGGTATGGCTACACCTTC CASSQDIGRRYGYTF
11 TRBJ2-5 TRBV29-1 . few TGCAGCGGTCTTCAGAGGGAGACCCAGTACTTC CSGLQRETQYF
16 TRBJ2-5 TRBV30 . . TGTGCCTGGGGGCCCGGGGTGGTGCCTACCCCCGGTGAGCAGTACTTC CAWGPGVVPTPGEQYF
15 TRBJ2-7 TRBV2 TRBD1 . TGTGCCAGCAGTGGGGGGACAGGGTGGTCCTACGAGCAGTACTTC CASSGGTGWSYEQYF
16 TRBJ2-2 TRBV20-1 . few TGCAGTGCCCCCGGGGCGGGTAGACTTTTCACCGGGGAGCTGTTTTTT CSAPGAGRLFTGELFF
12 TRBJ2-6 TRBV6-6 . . TGTGCCATCAGATCTGGGGCCAACGTCCTGACTTTC CAIRSGANVLTF
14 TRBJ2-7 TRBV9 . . TGTGCCAGCAGCGTATCCCCAGGTGAGCGCGAGCAGTACTTC CASSVSPGEREQYF
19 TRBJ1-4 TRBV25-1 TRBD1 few TGTGCCAGCAGTGGTTTGACCTTGGGCACGACAGGGGGGTATGAAAAACTGTTTTTT CASSGLTLGTTGGYEKLFF
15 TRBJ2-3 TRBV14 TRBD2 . TGTGCCAGCAGCCATCTAGCGATCGGCGGGGGTACGCAGTATTTT CASSHLAIGGGTQYF
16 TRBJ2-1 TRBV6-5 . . TGTGCCAGCAGTCCGTTTAGCGGAACCTCCTACAATGGGCAGTTCTTC CASSPFSGTSYNGQFF
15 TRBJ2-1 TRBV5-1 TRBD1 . TGCGCCGGCAGCACGGAGGACAGGGGGGTCGATGAGCAGTTCTTC CAGSTEDRGVDEQFF
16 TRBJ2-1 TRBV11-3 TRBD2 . TGTGCCAGCAGCTTAGACATAGCGGGAGAACCCCGAGAGCAGTTCTTC CASSLDIAGEPREQFF
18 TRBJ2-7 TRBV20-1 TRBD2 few TGCAGTGCTAGAGATAATTGGGGCCGAAGCGGGAGGGCCTACGAGCAGTACTTC CSARDNWGRSGRAYEQYF
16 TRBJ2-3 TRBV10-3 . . TGTGCCATCAGTGAGTCGAACTCTGGTTCCACAGGTACGCAGTATTTT CAISESNSGSTGTQYF
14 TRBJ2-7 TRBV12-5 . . TGTGCTAGTGGTTCCGGGACCTTCCCTTACGAGCAGTACTTC CASGSGTFPYEQYF
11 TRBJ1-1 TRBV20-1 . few TGCAGTGCCCTCCGGACTGTTGAAGCTTTCTTT CSALRTVEAFF
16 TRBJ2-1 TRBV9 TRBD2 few TGTGCCAGCAGCGTAGACGGGCTAGCGGGACGCGATGAGCAGTTCTTC CASSVDGLAGRDEQFF
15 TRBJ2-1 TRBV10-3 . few TGTGCCATCAGTGTTGAAGCTAGCGTGAACAATGAGCAGTTCTTC CAISVEASVNNEQFF
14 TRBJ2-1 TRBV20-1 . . TGCAGTGCTAGAGGTGTGGCAGGGAGGGGGGAGCAGTTCTTC CSARGVAGRGEQFF
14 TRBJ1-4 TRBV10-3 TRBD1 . TGTGCCATCAGGGAGTCGGAGGACAGGGGAAAACTGTTTTTT CAIRESEDRGKLFF
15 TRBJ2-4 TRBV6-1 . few TGTGCCAGCAGTGATCCGGCTCTAACCAAAAACATTCAGTACTTC CASSDPALTKNIQYF
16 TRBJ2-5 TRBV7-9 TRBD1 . TGTGCCAGCAGCTTAGGGGGGACAGACCTATCCGAGACCCAGTACTTC CASSLGGTDLSETQYF
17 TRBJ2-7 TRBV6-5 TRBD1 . TGTGCCAGCAGTTACTCGAGGACAGGGGCTGTCCAGGACGAGCAGTACTTC CASSYSRTGAVQDEQYF
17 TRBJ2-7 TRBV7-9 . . TGTGCCAGCAGCTTAGCCGGGGGTCTCTCTGCCCACTACGAGCAGTACTTC CASSLAGGLSAHYEQYF
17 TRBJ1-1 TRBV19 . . TGTGCCAGTACCAACGTGAGGGGCATACTCCTGAACACTGAAGCTTTCTTT CASTNVRGILLNTEAFF
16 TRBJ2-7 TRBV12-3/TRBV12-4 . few TGTGCCAGCAGTTTAATCACAGGGTCAATAACCTACGAGCAGTACTTC CASSLITGSITYEQYF
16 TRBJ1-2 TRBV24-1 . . TGTGCCACCAGTGATTTGCGGGCGGACGGATACTATGGCCACACCTTC CATSDLRADGYYGHTF